This T cell receptor (beta chain) was captured by sequencing in a study of T-cell reconstitution after alpha-beta-depleted transplantation in children. Study-wide results and caveats: Surviving recipient T cells and thymic progenitors produced the high day-60 TCRbeta diversity seen in some patients. Reportedly, only several hundred clones from non-depleted graft cells drove alpha-beta T-cell counts at about two months.

Trimming pared 5 bases from V and 5 bases from J, leaving 13 bases between. Per germline, CDR1 SGHVS and CDR2 FQNEAQ. The CDR3 loop spans 13 amino acids. TCRbeta library preparation incorporated unique molecular identifiers. In TCRdb, the PCR reads were re-called with MiXCR into one record per CDR3 protein. This repertoire shows approximately 270,000 distinct CDR3 sequences, 20% to 30% found once; its top ten account for about 5%. As concerns this clonotype: The antigen is not known.

This TCR came from a female patient under 10 years old who had a stem cell transplant for congenital amegakaryocytic thrombocytopenia, so the T cells may come from the graft donor. The source material was PBMCs, mostly from graft donor cells, sampled 360 days after TCRalphabeta/CD19-depleted stem cell transplant. The V call is TRBV7-8, the J call TRBJ2-7, with D tentatively TRBD1 (5 bases). In DNA, the CDR3 is TGTGCCAGCAGCCCGCGACAGACCCACGAGCAGTACTTC. This codes for CASSPRQTHEQYF. Looking up the rest from reference TRBV7-8 and TRBJ2-7 gives the full variable domain: GAGVSQSPRYKVAKRGQDVALRCDPISGHVSLFWYQQALGQGPEFLTYFQNEAQLDKSGLPSDRFFAERPEGSVSTLKIQRTQQEDSAVYLCASSPRQTHEQYFGPGTRLTVT.